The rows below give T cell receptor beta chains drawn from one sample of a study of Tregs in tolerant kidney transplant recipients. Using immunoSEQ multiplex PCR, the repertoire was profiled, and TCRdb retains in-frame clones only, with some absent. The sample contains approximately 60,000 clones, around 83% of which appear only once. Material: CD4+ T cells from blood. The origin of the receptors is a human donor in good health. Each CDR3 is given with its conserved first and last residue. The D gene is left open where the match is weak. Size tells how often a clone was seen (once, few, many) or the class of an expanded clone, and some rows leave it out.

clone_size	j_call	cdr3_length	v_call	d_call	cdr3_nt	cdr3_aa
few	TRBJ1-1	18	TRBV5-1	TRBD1	TGCGCCAGCAGCCCGGAACCCATGGGACAGGGGGCAAGGGCTGAAGCTTTCTTT	CASSPEPMGQGARAEAFF
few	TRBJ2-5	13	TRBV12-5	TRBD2	TGTGCTAGTGGTTTTGCGGGGGAAGAGACCCAGTACTTC	CASGFAGEETQYF
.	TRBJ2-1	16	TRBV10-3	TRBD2	TGTGCCATCAGAGAACCTAGCGGGAGTACAGGTCAGGAGCAGTTCTTC	CAIREPSGSTGQEQFF
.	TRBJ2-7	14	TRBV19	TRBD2	TGTGCCAGTACCCGGACTAGCGGGAGCCACGAGCAGTACTTC	CASTRTSGSHEQYF
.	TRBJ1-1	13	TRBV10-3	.	TGTGCCATCAGTGGGGCGAAGAACACTGAAGCTTTCTTT	CAISGAKNTEAFF
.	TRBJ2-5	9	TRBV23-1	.	TGCGCCAGCAACCAGGGTCTGTACTTC	CASNQGLYF
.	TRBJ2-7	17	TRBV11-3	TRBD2	TGTGCCAGCAGCTCCCGACGGACTATTAGCGGGAGGGGGGAGCAGTACTTC	CASSSRRTISGRGEQYF
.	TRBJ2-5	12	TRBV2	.	TGTGCCAGCAGGGAGGTGAGAGAGGCCCAGTACTTC	CASREVREAQYF
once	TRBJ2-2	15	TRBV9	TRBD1	TGTGCCAGCAGCGCCGAAGCCAGGGGGACCGGGGAGCTGTTTTTT	CASSAEARGTGELFF
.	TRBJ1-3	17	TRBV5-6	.	TGTGCCAGCAGCTTGCCCTCACAGGGATCGTTAGGAAACACCATATATTTT	CASSLPSQGSLGNTIYF
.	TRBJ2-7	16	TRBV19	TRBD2	TGTGCCAGTAGTATAAGCGCGGCTAGCGGAGCCTACGAGCAGTACTTC	CASSISAASGAYEQYF
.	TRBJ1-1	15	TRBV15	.	TGTGCCACCAGCAGAGGGTCGGGGTCCGTCACTGAAGCTTTCTTT	CATSRGSGSVTEAFF
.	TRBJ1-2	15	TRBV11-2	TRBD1	TGTGCCAGCAGCTCCTACAGGGGTCCCAACTATGGCTACACCTTC	CASSSYRGPNYGYTF
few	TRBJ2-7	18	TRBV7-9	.	TGTGCCAGCAGCTTAGGCCTTAGGACTGACAGGTGGGGTTACGAGCAGTACTTC	CASSLGLRTDRWGYEQYF
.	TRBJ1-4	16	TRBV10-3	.	TGTGCCTCGGGCCAGGGGAGGGCCTGGGCGAGTGAAAAACTGTTTTTT	CASGQGRAWASEKLFF
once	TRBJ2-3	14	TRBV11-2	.	TGTGCCAGCAGTCGGGGACTGTACACAGATACGCAGTATTTT	CASSRGLYTDTQYF
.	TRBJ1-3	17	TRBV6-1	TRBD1	TGTGCCAGCAGTGAGTGGACAGGGTTCGGGTCTGGAAACACCATATATTTT	CASSEWTGFGSGNTIYF
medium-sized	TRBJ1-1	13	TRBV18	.	TGTGCCAGCACCCCAGACGGGAACACTGAAGCTTTCTTT	CASTPDGNTEAFF
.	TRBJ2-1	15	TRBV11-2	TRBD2	TGTGCCAGCAGCTTAGATCTCGGGAGGCAGGGATTCCAGTTCTTC	CASSLDLGRQGFQFF
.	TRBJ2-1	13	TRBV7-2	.	TGTGCCAGCAGTCATAGGCCCTACAATGAGCAGTTCTTC	CASSHRPYNEQFF
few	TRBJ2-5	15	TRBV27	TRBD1	TGTGCCAGCAGCCTCGGGCAGGGGGCTCGAGAGACCCAGTACTTC	CASSLGQGARETQYF
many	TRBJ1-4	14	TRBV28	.	TGTGCCAGCACCCCCGGGGGAACTAATGAAAAACTGTTTTTT	CASTPGGTNEKLFF
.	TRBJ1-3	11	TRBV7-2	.	TGTGCCAGCAGCCCCAAGGACACCATATATTTT	CASSPKDTIYF
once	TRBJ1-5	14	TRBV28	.	TGTGCCAGCAGTTTAATGGGGAGCAATCAGCCCCAGCATTTT	CASSLMGSNQPQHF
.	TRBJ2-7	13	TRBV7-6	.	TGTGCCAGCAGCTTAGCTCTTACCTACGAGCAGTACTTC	CASSLALTYEQYF
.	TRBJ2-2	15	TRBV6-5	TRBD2	TGTGCCAGCAGCTGGGCGGGAGGGTACACCGGGGAGCTGTTTTTT	CASSWAGGYTGELFF
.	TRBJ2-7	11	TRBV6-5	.	TGTGCCAGCAGTTACAGGGACGAGCAGTACTTC	CASSYRDEQYF
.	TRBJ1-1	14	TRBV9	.	TGTGCCAGCAGCCTGGCGGGGATGAACACTGAAGCTTTCTTT	CASSLAGMNTEAFF
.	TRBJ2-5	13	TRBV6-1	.	TGTGCCAGCAGTGCACAGGGCCAAGAGACCCAGTACTTC	CASSAQGQETQYF
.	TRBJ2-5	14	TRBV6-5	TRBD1	TGTGCCAGCAGACGACAGGGGGCGCGAGAGACCCAGTACTTC	CASRRQGARETQYF
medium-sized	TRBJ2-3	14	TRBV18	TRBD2	TGTGCCAGCTCCCCAAGCGGGGGCCGGGATACGCAGTATTTT	CASSPSGGRDTQYF
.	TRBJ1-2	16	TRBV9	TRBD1	TGTGCCAGCAGCGTAGCTACCGGCAGGGGGAACTATGGCTACACCTTC	CASSVATGRGNYGYTF
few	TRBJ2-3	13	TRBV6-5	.	TGTGCCAGCGGCCAGGGCTCAGGGGATACGCAGTATTTT	CASGQGSGDTQYF
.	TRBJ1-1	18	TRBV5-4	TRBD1	TGTGCCAGCAGCTCCCCTCTGGGGACAGAAGGGTCGAACACTGAAGCTTTCTTT	CASSSPLGTEGSNTEAFF
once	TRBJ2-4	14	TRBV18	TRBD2	TGTGCCAGCTCACCACCAGCGGGGACAAACATTCAGTACTTC	CASSPPAGTNIQYF
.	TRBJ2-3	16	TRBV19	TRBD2	TGTGCCAGTAGTACGCTAGCGGGAGGATTTACAGATACGCAGTATTTT	CASSTLAGGFTDTQYF
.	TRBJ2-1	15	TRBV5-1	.	TGCGCCAGCGGCATTTCCTCCGGGCCCTACAATGAGCAGTTCTTC	CASGISSGPYNEQFF
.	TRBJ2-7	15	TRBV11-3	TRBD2	TGTGCCAGCAGCCTGGGGGGGACTAGCGGGAGTGCGCAGTACTTC	CASSLGGTSGSAQYF
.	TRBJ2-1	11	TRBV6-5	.	TGTGCCAGCAGTCTCCTCGGTGAGCAGTTCTTC	CASSLLGEQFF
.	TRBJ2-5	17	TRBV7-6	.	TGTGCCAGCACCCCTCCGGCGGGCAGGAACTTCCAAGAGACCCAGTACTTC	CASTPPAGRNFQETQYF
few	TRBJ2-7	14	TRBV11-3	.	TGTGCCAGCAGCCCCGGGACGGTCTCCTACGAGCAGTACTTC	CASSPGTVSYEQYF
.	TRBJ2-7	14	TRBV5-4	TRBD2	TGTGCCAGCAGCCTCGCTAGCGGTCCCTACGAGCAGTACTTC	CASSLASGPYEQYF
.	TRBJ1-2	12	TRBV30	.	TGTGCCCGGGAAGCAACGGACTATGGCTACACCTTC	CAREATDYGYTF
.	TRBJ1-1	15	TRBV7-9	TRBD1	TGTGCCAGCAGCCACCTGACAGGGCCGAACACTGAAGCTTTCTTT	CASSHLTGPNTEAFF
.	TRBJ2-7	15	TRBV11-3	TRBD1	TGTGCCAGCAGCTTAGAAGACAGGGGCCTGGGGGAGCAGTACTTC	CASSLEDRGLGEQYF
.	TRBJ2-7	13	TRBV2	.	TGTGCCAGCAGTATTGGGCAGCACTACGAGCAGTACTTC	CASSIGQHYEQYF
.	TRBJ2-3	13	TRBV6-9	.	TGTGCCGGGGACCAGGCTAGCACAGATACGCAGTATTTT	CAGDQASTDTQYF
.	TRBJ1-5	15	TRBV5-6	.	TGTGCCAGCAGCCTACGGAATTGGGTTAATCAGCCCCAGCATTTT	CASSLRNWVNQPQHF
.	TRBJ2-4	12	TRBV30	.	TGTGCCTGGGGGTTCGACTTAGACATTCAGTACTTC	CAWGFDLDIQYF